The rows below give T cell receptor beta chains drawn from one sample of a study of shared clonotypes between healthy human individuals. Sequencing used immunoSEQ multiplex PCR; TCRdb keeps in-frame clones, though not all of them. Here the sample spans over a million clones, about 76% being singletons. Specimen: memory CD4+ T cells sorted from blood. These TCRs come from a man aged 18 to 30 in good health. The CDR3 runs from the conserved cysteine through the conserved F or W. D genes are given only for firm matches. Only some rows state a clone size, as once, few, many or a class for expanded clones.

size: .; J: TRBJ2-7; V: TRBV10-3; D: .; CDR3: CAISDWESPYEQYF; DNA: TGTGCCATCAGTGATTGGGAAAGCCCCTACGAGCAGTACTTC
size: .; J: TRBJ1-2; V: TRBV2; D: .; CDR3: CASRSTVMITF; DNA: TGTGCCAGCAGATCAACGGTTATGATCACCTTC
size: .; J: TRBJ2-1; V: TRBV19; D: TRBD2; CDR3: CACTPGGAVNEQFF; DNA: TGTGCCTGTACTCCCGGGGGGGCAGTTAATGAGCAGTTCTTC
size: .; J: TRBJ1-4; V: TRBV28; D: TRBD1; CDR3: CASSSQGQGHEKLFF; DNA: TGTGCCAGCAGTTCCCAGGGACAGGGGCATGAAAAACTGTTTTTT
size: .; J: TRBJ1-2; V: TRBV27; D: TRBD1; CDR3: CASSITGGGGYTF; DNA: TGTGCCAGCAGCATAACAGGGGGCGGGGGCTACACCTTC
size: many; J: TRBJ2-3; V: TRBV5-1; D: .; CDR3: CASREESTDTQYF; DNA: TGCGCCAGTCGCGAGGAAAGCACAGATACGCAGTATTTT
size: .; J: TRBJ2-5; V: TRBV5-1; D: TRBD1; CDR3: CASSRTGDQETQYF; DNA: TGCGCCAGCAGCCGGACAGGAGACCAAGAGACCCAGTACTTC
size: .; J: TRBJ1-1; V: TRBV5-6; D: .; CDR3: CATPLAYNTEAFF; DNA: TGTGCCACCCCCCTGGCCTACAACACTGAAGCTTTCTTT
size: .; J: TRBJ1-1; V: TRBV9; D: .; CDR3: CASSPSGRPGTEAFF; DNA: TGTGCCAGCAGCCCTAGCGGGCGCCCTGGGACTGAAGCTTTCTTT
size: .; J: TRBJ2-2; V: TRBV18; D: TRBD1; CDR3: CASSRQGAEPGELFF; DNA: TGTGCCAGCTCACGACAGGGGGCGGAACCCGGGGAGCTGTTTTTT
size: .; J: TRBJ1-1; V: TRBV10-2; D: .; CDR3: CASTGLRAGRAFF; DNA: TGCGCCAGCACGGGACTTAGGGCAGGGAGAGCTTTCTTT
size: few; J: TRBJ1-5; V: TRBV30; D: TRBD1; CDR3: CAWSDGRGLNQPQHF; DNA: TGTGCCTGGAGTGATGGCAGGGGGCTTAATCAGCCCCAGCATTTT
size: .; J: TRBJ2-7; V: TRBV5-1; D: TRBD2; CDR3: CASSGTGGPYEQYF; DNA: TGCGCCAGCAGCGGGACGGGGGGTCCTTACGAGCAGTACTTC
size: .; J: TRBJ2-3; V: TRBV7-2; D: TRBD2; CDR3: CASSWGLAGDSRTDTQYF; DNA: TGTGCCAGCAGCTGGGGACTAGCGGGGGACTCCCGCACAGATACGCAGTATTTT
size: .; J: TRBJ2-1; V: TRBV15; D: TRBD2; CDR3: CATSGGYNEQFF; DNA: TGTGCCACCTCGGGGGGCTACAATGAGCAGTTCTTC
size: .; J: TRBJ2-5; V: TRBV9; D: .; CDR3: CASSTQGFGALETQYF; DNA: TGTGCCAGCAGCACCCAAGGGTTCGGAGCACTAGAGACCCAGTACTTC
size: .; J: TRBJ2-3; V: TRBV7-2; D: .; CDR3: CASSFKEGFIDTQYF; DNA: TGTGCCAGCAGCTTTAAGGAGGGCTTTATAGATACGCAGTATTTT
size: once; J: TRBJ2-6; V: TRBV11-2; D: .; CDR3: CASSWLGERSGANVLTF; DNA: TGTGCCAGCAGCTGGCTAGGGGAGAGGTCTGGGGCCAACGTCCTGACTTTC
size: .; J: TRBJ2-1; V: TRBV14; D: .; CDR3: CASSQERLHSYNEQFF; DNA: TGTGCCAGCAGCCAAGAAAGACTTCACTCCTACAATGAGCAGTTCTTC
size: .; J: TRBJ2-1; V: TRBV5-4; D: TRBD1; CDR3: CASSMGRDRAYNEQFF; DNA: TGTGCCAGCAGCATGGGACGGGACAGGGCCTACAATGAGCAGTTCTTC
size: few; J: TRBJ1-5; V: TRBV18; D: .; CDR3: CASSAAGGQQPQHF; DNA: TGTGCCAGCTCCGCGGCGGGGGGCCAACAGCCCCAGCATTTT
size: .; J: TRBJ1-1; V: TRBV18; D: TRBD1; CDR3: CASSAGTGVTEAFF; DNA: TGTGCCAGCTCAGCCGGGACAGGGGTGACTGAAGCTTTCTTT
size: .; J: TRBJ1-2; V: TRBV5-4; D: TRBD1; CDR3: CASSLFDRGRRGGYTF; DNA: TGTGCCAGCAGCTTATTTGACAGGGGGCGAAGGGGTGGCTACACCTTC
size: .; J: TRBJ2-2; V: TRBV5-1; D: TRBD2; CDR3: CASSSKLAGTGELFF; DNA: TGCGCCAGCAGCTCAAAACTAGCGGGCACCGGGGAGCTGTTTTTT
size: .; J: TRBJ2-3; V: TRBV5-4; D: TRBD2; CDR3: CASSLAGGPDTQYF; DNA: TGTGCCAGCAGCTTAGCGGGGGGGCCCGATACGCAGTATTTT
size: .; J: TRBJ2-5; V: TRBV18; D: .; CDR3: CASSPQGDETQYF; DNA: TGTGCCAGCTCACCACAAGGGGACGAGACCCAGTACTTC
size: .; J: TRBJ2-1; V: TRBV4-1; D: TRBD1; CDR3: CASSQGQGRGNEQFF; DNA: TGCGCCAGCAGCCAAGGACAGGGCAGGGGCAATGAGCAGTTCTTC
size: once; J: TRBJ1-4; V: TRBV5-1; D: .; CDR3: CASMPGTKSEKLFF; DNA: TGCGCCAGCATGCCCGGGACTAAGAGTGAAAAACTGTTTTTT
size: .; J: TRBJ2-7; V: TRBV7-7; D: .; CDR3: CASSSVHRAEQYF; DNA: TGTGCTAGCAGCTCCGTTCACAGGGCCGAGCAGTACTTC
size: .; J: TRBJ2-1; V: TRBV11-2; D: TRBD2; CDR3: CASSYSGGARNEQFF; DNA: TGTGCCAGCAGCTATAGCGGGGGGGCGAGGAATGAGCAGTTCTTC
size: .; J: TRBJ2-7; V: TRBV10-1; D: .; CDR3: CASSGSGTDYEQYF; DNA: TGCGCCAGCAGTGGGTCGGGGACGGACTACGAGCAGTACTTC
size: .; J: TRBJ1-6; V: TRBV19; D: .; CDR3: CASSIGPGDYNSPLHF; DNA: TGTGCCAGTAGTATTGGCCCGGGAGATTATAATTCACCCCTCCACTTT
size: once; J: TRBJ2-7; V: TRBV6-1; D: .; CDR3: CASIQDRSLVGEQYF; DNA: TGTGCCAGCATCCAAGACAGGTCATTAGTCGGGGAGCAGTACTTC
size: .; J: TRBJ1-4; V: TRBV11-2; D: .; CDR3: CASSSPGTEINEKLFF; DNA: TGTGCCAGCAGCTCCCCTGGGACGGAAATTAATGAAAAACTGTTTTTT
size: .; J: TRBJ1-6; V: TRBV6-5; D: TRBD1; CDR3: CASSYLKGAPLHF; DNA: TGTGCCAGCAGTTACCTTAAGGGGGCCCCCCTCCACTTT
size: many; J: TRBJ1-2; V: TRBV2; D: .; CDR3: CASSVQGRYGYTF; DNA: TGTGCCAGCAGTGTTCAGGGCCGCTATGGCTACACCTTC
size: .; J: TRBJ2-7; V: TRBV21-1; D: .; CDR3: CASSNLRDRGYEQYF; DNA: TGTGCCAGCAGCAACCTCCGGGACAGGGGTTACGAGCAGTACTTC
size: .; J: TRBJ2-7; V: TRBV7-2; D: .; CDR3: CASSSFMGLYEQYF; DNA: TGTGCCAGCAGCTCCTTTATGGGCCTCTACGAGCAGTACTTC
size: .; J: TRBJ2-7; V: TRBV18; D: .; CDR3: CASSTVGYEQYF; DNA: TGTGCCAGCTCAACTGTTGGGTACGAGCAGTACTTC
size: .; J: TRBJ2-1; V: TRBV29-1; D: .; CDR3: CSVAHGVDEQFF; DNA: TGCAGCGTTGCACATGGGGTCGATGAGCAGTTCTTC
size: .; J: TRBJ2-3; V: TRBV5-1; D: TRBD1; CDR3: CASSWGTGGTDTQYF; DNA: TGCGCCAGCAGCTGGGGGACAGGGGGCACAGATACGCAGTATTTT
size: .; J: TRBJ2-5; V: TRBV2; D: .; CDR3: CASSQGGRETQYF; DNA: TGTGCCAGCAGCCAGGGGGGGCGAGAGACCCAGTACTTC